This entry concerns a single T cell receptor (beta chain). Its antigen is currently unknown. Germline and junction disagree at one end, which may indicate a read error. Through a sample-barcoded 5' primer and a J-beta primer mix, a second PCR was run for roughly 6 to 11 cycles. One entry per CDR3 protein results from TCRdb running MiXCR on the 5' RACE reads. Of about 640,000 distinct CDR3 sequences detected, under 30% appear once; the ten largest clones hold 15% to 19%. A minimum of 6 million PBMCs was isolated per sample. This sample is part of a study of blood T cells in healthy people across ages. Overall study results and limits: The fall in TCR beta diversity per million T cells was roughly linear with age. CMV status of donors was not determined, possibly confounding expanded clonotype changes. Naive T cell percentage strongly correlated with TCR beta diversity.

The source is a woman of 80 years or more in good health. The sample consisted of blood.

The CDR3 spells CASSGDPTGDNEQVF. CDR3 coding DNA: TGTGCCAGCAGCGGAGACCCGACAGGGGACAATGAGCAGGTCTTC. The chain links TRBV9 to TRBJ2-1; 8 bases map to TRBD1. CDR1 is SGDLS and CDR2 is YYNGEE in the germline V gene. The CDR3 loop spans 15 amino acids. Combining the CDR3 with reference TRBV9 and TRBJ2-1 gives the whole variable domain DSGVTQTPKHLITATGQRVTLRCSPRSGDLSVYWYQQSLDQGLQFLIQYYNGEERAKGNILERFSAQQFPDLHSELNLSSLELGDSALYFCASSGDPTGDNEQVFGPGTRLTVL.